This entry describes one T cell receptor (beta chain). This specimen comes from a study of blood T cell repertoires in COVID-19. Produced via immunoSEQ multiplex PCR; TCRdb's table is partial and in-frame only. The table shows more than 95,000 clones, with 70% to 90% occurring only once. Trimming removed 4 bases from V and 9 bases from J, with 16 bases in between. There are 15 residues in the CDR3. Germline V gives CDR1 LGHDT, CDR2 YNNKEL (reference sequence). This receptor was taken from a woman aged 60-70 years in a cohort sampled during active or convalescent COVID-19. Sample: peripheral blood. The genes are TRBV3-1 (or the pseudogene TRBV3-2) and TRBJ1-6, with a tentative D call TRBD1 (6 bases). CDR3 nucleotides: TGTGCCAGCAGCCTATTCGACAGGATGAGTTCACCCCTCCACTTT. As protein: CASSLFDRMSSPLHF.